This T cell receptor beta chain emerged from a study of T cell clones after liver transplantation. Overall study: TCRbeta sequencing after a pre-transplant mixed lymphocyte reaction identified graft-donor-reactive clones, later tracked in post-transplant blood. At least one year of complete immunosuppression withdrawal without enzymes over twice normal defined tolerance. Blood was drawn pre-transplant, before withdrawal, and after full or failed withdrawal.

Germline V gene sequence: CDR1 SGHAT, CDR2 FQDESV (reference sequence). The CDR3 totals 15 residues. V dropped 0 bases and J dropped 4 bases, with 9 bases sitting between them. Profiling relied on immunoSEQ multiplex PCR, and the TCRdb table lists in-frame clones only, not all of them. Of about 76,000 clones detected, over 80% appear once; the ten largest clones hold 2.8%. This TCR was sampled from a human patient who received a liver transplant. The T cells may partly be graft donor cells. The chain uses TRBV11-1 and TRBJ2-2, with D perhaps TRBD1 (5 bases). The material sequenced was CD4+ T cells from blood, taken at the 22-month timepoint. CDR3 in amino acids: CASSLAGRATGELFF. The DNA for the CDR3 is TGTGCCAGCAGCTTAGCGGGCAGGGCCACCGGGGAGCTGTTTTTT. The variable domain in full, with the rest retrieved from reference TRBV11-1 and TRBJ2-2, is EAEVAQSPRYKITEKSQAVAFWCDPISGHATLYWYRQILGQGPELLVQFQDESVVDDSQLPKDRFSAERLKGVDSTLKIQPAELGDSAMYLCASSLAGRATGELFFGEGSRLTVL.